A single sample is the source of the 14 T cell receptor beta chains below, sequenced in a study of T-cell memory formation after mild COVID-19. TCRdb reanalysed the 5' RACE reads using MiXCR and keeps one entry per CDR3 protein. The sample yields 6,500 to 8,500 distinct CDR3 sequences, about 33% seen once. The sample consisted of PBMCs or a T cell subset sorted from them (not recorded which). All receptors come from an adult woman who had mild COVID-19 (a few samples of this study predate the infection). Cell type and time point are not known.

This sequence joins TRBV18 and TRBJ2-3, with unresolved D. V dropped 6 bases and J dropped 1 base, with 5 bases sitting between them. This CDR3 is 12 amino acids long. Germline CDR1 reads KGHSH; CDR2 reads LQKENI. The CDR3 coding sequence is TGTGCCAGCTCCCGAGGCACAGATACGCAGTATTTT. Residues: CASSRGTDTQYF.

This clonotype was seen repeatedly, ten times or more. The DNA for the CDR3 is TGCGCCAGCAGCTTGGGACAGGTACTAGGGTACACTGAAGCTTTCTTT. It codes for CASSLGQVLGYTEAFF. The chain uses TRBV5-1 and TRBJ1-1, with D possibly TRBD1 on 6 matching bases. The length of the CDR3 is 16 residues. Trimming removed 0 bases at V and 3 bases at J, with 15 bases between. Germline V gene sequence: CDR1 SGHRS, CDR2 YFSETQ.

The chain joins TRBV25-1 to TRBJ2-7; 10 bases line up with TRBD1. Germline V CDR1 and CDR2: MGHDK, SYGVNS. The CDR3 spans 13 residues. After removal of 6 bases from V and 4 bases from J, the junction contained 3 bases not matched to a gene. This chain's CDR3 is CASSTGQGYEQYV. CDR3 in DNA: TGTGCCAGCAGCACGGGACAGGGGTACGAGCAGTACGTC.

Judged by abundance, this clonotype is medium-sized. This sequence joins TRBV9 and TRBJ2-1; D may be TRBD2 (5 bases). V lost 10 bases and J 3 bases, leaving 14 bases between the germline ends. The CDR3 consists of 13 residues. The germline V gene encodes CDR1 SGDLS and CDR2 YYNGEE. CDR3 sequence: CASQREIYNEQFF. CDR3 nucleotides: TGTGCCTCACAAAGGGAGATCTACAATGAGCAGTTCTTC.

As DNA, the CDR3 is TGCGCCAGCAGCCAGCCTCCAGGGGGTCCGAACACCGGGGAGCTGTTTTTT. Protein sequence: CASSQPPGGPNTGELFF. The chain has TRBV4-1 and TRBJ2-2; 7 bases line up with TRBD1. Looked up from germline, CDR1 is MGHRA and CDR2 is YSYEKL. The CDR3 totals 17 residues. J lost 0 bases, V lost 3 bases, and 7 bases had no gene match.

This clonotype was seen at least ten times. The chain combines TRBV5-1 with TRBJ1-5, with TRBD1 matching 11 bases. Unmatched junction bases numbered 4, after V lost 3 bases and J lost 2 bases. The CDR3 sequence is 16 residues long. Germline V gives CDR1 SGHRS, CDR2 YFSETQ. The CDR3 DNA reads as TGCGCCAGCAGCTGGCGGACAGGGGGCGGCAATCAGCCCCAGCATTTT. As protein: CASSWRTGGGNQPQHF.

Judged by abundance, this clonotype is medium-sized (0.01 to 0.1%). The chain links TRBV5-5 to TRBJ1-5; D remains ambiguous. The germline V and J ends were trimmed by 1 base and 6 bases, with 8 bases remaining between them. Looked up from germline, CDR1 is SGHKS and CDR2 is YYEKEE (reference sequence). The CDR3 sequence is 13 residues long. CDR3 protein: CASSLHLGQPQHF. The CDR3 DNA is TGTGCCAGCAGCTTGCACCTGGGTCAGCCCCAGCATTTT.

This chain joins TRBV28 and TRBJ2-3; D is unresolved. Trimming stripped 0 bases from V and 1 base from J, with 5 bases between. Germline CDR1 MDHEN, CDR2 SYDVKM. The CDR3 has 14 amino acids. CDR3 DNA: TGTGCCAGCAGTTTATGGGGTGGCACAGATACGCAGTATTTT. Amino acids: CASSLWGGTDTQYF.

This clonotype was seen at least ten times. The V call is TRBV7-9, the J call TRBJ1-1; a weak D match, TRBD1 (6 bases). The V gene's germline CDR1 is SEHNR and CDR2 FQNEAQ (reference sequence). V lost 4 bases to trimming and J lost 9 bases, with 15 bases between them. There are 13 residues in the CDR3. This CDR3 is CASSWADRPKAFF. CDR3 DNA: TGTGCCAGCAGCTGGGCGGACAGACCAAAAGCTTTCTTT.

The chain recombines TRBV29-1 with TRBJ2-7; perhaps TRBD1 as D (5 bases). V lost 3 bases to trimming and J lost 3 bases, with 15 bases between them. Per the germline V gene, CDR1 is SQVTM and CDR2 is ANQGSEA. The CDR3 has 14 residues. In DNA form, the CDR3 reads TGCAGCGTTGAGATTGCAGGGAAAGGCTACGAGCAGTACTTC. Its protein is CSVEIAGKGYEQYF.

This clonotype came up many times. DNA of the CDR3: TGTGCCAGCTCACTCCAACCTACAGGGGGCGGGTACGAGCAGTACTTC. It yields the protein CASSLQPTGGGYEQYF. The chain joins TRBV18 to TRBJ2-7, with 9 bases that match TRBD1. Germline assignment: CDR1 KGHSH and CDR2 LQKENI. Trimming removed 4 bases from V and 4 bases from J; junction bases left unmatched: 11. The CDR3 length is 16 residues.

This clonotype has at least ten counts. The chain recombines TRBV27 with TRBJ1-1; no reliable D call. V was trimmed by 8 bases and J by 3 bases, leaving 10 bases between them. The CDR3 sequence is 12 residues long. Germline CDR1 is MNHEY and CDR2 is SMNVEV (reference sequence). Written as DNA, the CDR3 is TGTGCCAGCGGGTCTCTGTACACTGAAGCTTTCTTT. This codes for CASGSLYTEAFF.

This clonotype appeared a single time. The J gene is TRBJ2-7, the V gene TRBV9; D remains unclear. The CDR3 covers 13 residues. From germline, CDR1 is SGDLS and CDR2 YYNGEE. The V end lost 2 bases, the J end lost 4 bases, and 10 bases lay between the germline ends. Here the CDR3 reads CASSVTEGYEQYF. CDR3 DNA sequence: TGTGCCAGCAGCGTGACCGAAGGATACGAGCAGTACTTC.

The table lists this clonotype with many counts. The genes are TRBV20-1 and TRBJ2-7; 7 bases are a match to TRBD1. With V trimmed by 4 bases and J by 0 bases, 12 bases remained unmatched. Germline lookup yields CDR1 DFQATT and CDR2 SNEGSKA (reference sequence). This CDR3 spans 16 amino acids. The CDR3 loop reads CSATPLTGQSSYEQYF. The DNA for the CDR3 is TGCAGTGCTACACCCCTTACGGGACAGAGCTCCTACGAGCAGTACTTC.